A single sample is the source of the 12 T cell receptor beta chains below, sequenced in a study of regulatory T cells in long-lasting Graves disease (dated by TCRdb to the early 2020s). In the paper's terms, the time point label means: newly diagnosed GD, antithyroid drugs for less than 3 months. RNA was extracted from PBMCs in TRIzol for both TCR sequencing and RNA sequencing. The receptor library was made with multiplex PCR. Sequencing used an Illumina HiSeq 4000. To build TCR beta libraries, CDR3 regions were amplified by Arm-PCR using iRepertoire HTBI primers. TCRdb trimmed the raw reads at Q25, called clones with MiXCR and kept productive beta chains. Identical CDR3 protein sequences are pooled into one entry, listed with their most common genes and DNA. Present in this sample are 400,000 to 550,000 distinct CDR3 sequences, approximately 16% of which were seen just once. The leading ten clones occupy about 23% of the sample.

The sample also formed part of further work on T cells in Graves' hyperthyroidism and ophthalmopathy.

Material: peripheral blood mononuclear cells (PBMCs), obtained at new diagnosis, from a patient treated with antithyroid drugs. The receptors come from a woman aged 18-29 years with Graves disease. Donor details come from another sample of the same person, matched by shared clones.

This clonotype was detected ten times or more. The chain recombines TRBV11-2 with TRBJ1-1; D unclear. Between the trimmed V and J ends, which lost 3 bases and 2 bases, there was a span of 10 bases. This CDR3 spans 14 amino acids. Germline loops: CDR1 SGHAT, CDR2 FQNNGV. The CDR3: CASSLSQINTEAFF. CDR3 coding DNA: TGTGCCAGCAGCTTGTCGCAAATAAACACTGAAGCTTTCTTT.

This clonotype came up a few times. The junction departs from germline at one end; a sequencing error may be responsible. This sequence joins TRBV10-2 and TRBJ2-1; D perhaps matches TRBD2 (5 bases). Germline CDR1 is WSHSY and CDR2 is SAAADI. The length of the CDR3 is 15 residues. The CDR3: CASSGGFGVYNEQFF. CDR3 sequence (DNA): TGCGCCAGCAGTGGGGGATTCGGGGTCTACAATGAGCAGTTCTTT.

The chain is built from TRBV5-1 and TRBJ1-2, with 10 bases matching TRBD1. The CDR3 has 17 residues. Looked up from germline, CDR1 is SGHRS and CDR2 is YFSETQ. With 0 bases clipped from V and 3 bases from J, the junction kept 8 bases outside the gene matches. The CDR3 DNA reads TGCGCCAGCAGCTTGGCTCCGGGGGACAGGGGAGACTATGGCTACACCTTC. Translating it yields CASSLAPGDRGDYGYTF.

Of note for this clonotype: A read error may explain this, as a much larger clone is one base away. The genes are TRBV28 and TRBJ1-2; D is possibly TRBD1 (5 bases). Germline-derived CDR1 and CDR2 are MDHEN and SYDVKM. This CDR3 has 13 residues. The CDR3 coding sequence is TGTGCCGGCAGTTTACCCAGGGTAAATGGCTACACCTTC. Residues: CAGSLPRVNGYTF.

This clonotype has just one count. This may stem from a read error, because a much larger clone lies one nucleotide away. No conserved phenylalanine or tryptophan is present at the end of the CDR3, so a read error is the likely explanation. This chain connects TRBV28 to TRBJ1-1; D unresolved. The germline CDR1 and CDR2 sequences are MDHEN and SYDVKM. Trimming pared 6 bases from V and 5 bases from J, leaving 10 bases between. The CDR3 has 12 residues. The chain's CDR3 is CASSQTFTEAFL. As DNA, the CDR3 is TGTGCCAGCAGCCAAACTTTTACTGAAGCTTTCCTT.

This clonotype was observed at least ten times. The gene calls are TRBV12-3 or TRBV12-4 and TRBJ2-7; possible D gene TRBD2, 5 bases. V lost 3 bases to trimming and J lost 3 bases, with 9 bases between them. This CDR3 has 13 amino acids. The CDR3 loop reads CASSFEGIYEQYF. CDR3 in DNA: TGTGCCAGCAGTTTTGAGGGAATCTACGAGCAGTACTTC.

The chain combines TRBV9 with TRBJ1-3; possible D gene TRBD1, 5 bases. The CDR3 is 17 residues long. The germline CDR1 and CDR2 sequences are SGDLS and YYNGEE. V lost 0 bases and J 3 bases, leaving 16 bases between the germline ends. CDR3 DNA sequence: TGTGCCAGCAGCGTAGCTCGGGAGGGGAGGAATGGAAACACCATATATTTT. Amino acid sequence: CASSVAREGRNGNTIYF.

J is TRBJ2-5 and V is TRBV28; D possibly uses TRBD1 or TRBD2 (5 bases each). The germline V and J ends were trimmed by 4 bases and 0 bases, with 12 bases remaining between them. Germline-derived CDR1 and CDR2 are MDHEN and SYDVKM. The CDR3 loop spans 15 amino acids. The CDR3 coding sequence is TGTGCCAGCAGTTGGGACGGCCGTGACCAAGAGACCCAGTACTTC. It specifies CASSWDGRDQETQYF.

V usage is TRBV9 and J usage is TRBJ2-7; D gene unclear. Germline V gene sequence: CDR1 SGDLS, CDR2 YYNGEE. V gave up 2 bases and J gave up 0 bases, with 15 bases separating them. The CDR3 runs 16 residues. Here the CDR3 reads CASSVDSGFSSYEQYF. The CDR3 DNA follows: TGTGCCAGCAGCGTCGACTCCGGATTCAGCTCCTACGAGCAGTACTTC.

About this clonotype itself: A much larger clone lies a single base off, so this may be a read error. This rearrangement joins TRBV6-5 to TRBJ2-1; no firm D call. V lost 2 bases and J lost 6, with 2 bases in between. CDR3 length: 11 amino acids. CDR1 is MNHEY, CDR2 SVGAGI, per germline. The CDR3 loop is CASSYGNEQFF. Written as DNA, the CDR3 is TGTGCCAGCAGTTACGGCAATGAGCAGTTCTTC.

This rearrangement joins TRBV6-2 or TRBV6-3 to TRBJ2-7; D possibly corresponds to TRBD2 (5 bases). The CDR3 is 13 amino acids. Germline CDR1 reads MNHEY; CDR2 reads SVGEGT. Trimming left V 4 bases short and J 3 bases short, with 10 bases between. In DNA, the CDR3 is TGTGCCAGCAGTTTACTGAGGGACTACGAGCAGTACTTC. Translated, it gives CASSLLRDYEQYF.

The chain carries TRBV18 and TRBJ2-1; TRBD1 matches at 10 bases. The junction had 5 bases not matched to a gene; V was cut back by 2 bases and J by 4 bases. The germline CDR1 and CDR2 sequences are KGHSH and LQKENI. This CDR3 region has 16 residues. CDR3: CASSPGTGDVYNEQFF. In DNA, the CDR3 is TGTGCCAGCTCACCAGGGACAGGGGATGTTTACAATGAGCAGTTCTTC.